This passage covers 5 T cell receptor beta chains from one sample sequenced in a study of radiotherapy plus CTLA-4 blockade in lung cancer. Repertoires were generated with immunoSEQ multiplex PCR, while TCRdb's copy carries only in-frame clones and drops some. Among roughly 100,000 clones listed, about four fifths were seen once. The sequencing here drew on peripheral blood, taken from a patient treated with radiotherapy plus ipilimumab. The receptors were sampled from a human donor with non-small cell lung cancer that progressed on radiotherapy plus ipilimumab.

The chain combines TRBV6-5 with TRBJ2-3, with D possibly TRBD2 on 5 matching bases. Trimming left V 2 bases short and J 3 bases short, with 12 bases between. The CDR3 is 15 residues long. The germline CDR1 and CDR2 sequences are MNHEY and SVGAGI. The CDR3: CASSYGHSGTDTQYF. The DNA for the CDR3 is TGTGCCAGCAGTTACGGCCACTCGGGGACAGATACGCAGTATTTT.

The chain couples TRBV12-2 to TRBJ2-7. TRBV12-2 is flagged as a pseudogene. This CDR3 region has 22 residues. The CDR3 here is CASRLALRLVFRARLNSYEQYF. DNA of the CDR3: TGTGCAAGTCGCTTAGCGCTCCGTTTAGTGTTCAGGGCCCGACTAAACTCCTACGAGCAGTACTTC.

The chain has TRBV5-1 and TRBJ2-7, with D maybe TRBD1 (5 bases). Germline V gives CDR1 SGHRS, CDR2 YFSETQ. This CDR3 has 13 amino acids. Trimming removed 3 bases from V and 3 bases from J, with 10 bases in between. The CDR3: CASSSTANYEQYF. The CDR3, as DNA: TGCGCCAGCAGCTCGACAGCAAACTACGAGCAGTACTTC. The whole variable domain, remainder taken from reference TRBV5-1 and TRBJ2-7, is KAGVTQTPRYLIKTRGQQVTLSCSPISGHRSVSWYQQTPGQGLQFLFEYFSETQRNKGNFPGRFSGRQFSNSRSEMNVSTLELGDSALYLCASSSTANYEQYFGPGTRLTVT.

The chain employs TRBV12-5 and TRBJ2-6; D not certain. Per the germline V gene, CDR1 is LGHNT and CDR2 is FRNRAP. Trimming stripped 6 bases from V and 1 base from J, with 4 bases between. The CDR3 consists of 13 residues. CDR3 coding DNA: TGTGCTAGTGGGGGGTCTGGGGCCAACGTCCTGACTTTC. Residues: CASGGSGANVLTF.

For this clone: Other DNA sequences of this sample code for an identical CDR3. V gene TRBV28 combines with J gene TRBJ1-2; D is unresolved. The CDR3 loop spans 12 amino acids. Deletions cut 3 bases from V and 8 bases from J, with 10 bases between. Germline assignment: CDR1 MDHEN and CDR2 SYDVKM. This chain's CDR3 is CASSFSGDGYTF. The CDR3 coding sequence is TGTGCCAGCAGTTTTAGTGGCGACGGCTACACCTTC.